Following are 32 T cell receptor beta chains from one sample sequenced in a study of beta chain features in type 1 diabetes. What was sequenced were expressed TCRB transcripts, since all of the isolated RNA had been reverse transcribed. The assay was immunoSEQ multiplex PCR, and TCRdb's table has in-frame clones only and misses some. The repertoire holds roughly 300,000 clones, 8% seen once, with less than 0.5% in the top ten. Sequencing input: central memory CD4+ T cells from blood. The receptors derive from a woman aged 18-29 years in good health.

The rearrangement joins TRBV5-1 to TRBJ1-1, with D possibly TRBD1 on 6 matching bases. Trimming took 4 bases from V and 2 from J, leaving 15 bases between them. The CDR3 consists of 15 residues. Germline V lookup: CDR1 SGHRS, CDR2 YFSETQ. In DNA, the CDR3 is TGCGCCAGCAGCCCGGAACGGGACACAAACACTGAAGCTTTCTTT. It yields the protein CASSPERDTNTEAFF. Full variable domain (remainder filled in from reference TRBV5-1 and TRBJ1-1): KAGVTQTPRYLIKTRGQQVTLSCSPISGHRSVSWYQQTPGQGLQFLFEYFSETQRNKGNFPGRFSGRQFSNSRSEMNVSTLELGDSALYLCASSPERDTNTEAFFGQGTRLTVV.

The V call is TRBV15, the J call TRBJ2-1; no clear D. In germline, CDR1 is LNHNV, CDR2 YYDKDF (reference sequence). The V and J ends lost 0 bases and 4 bases respectively, with 10 bases between them. The CDR3 sequence is 15 residues long. The CDR3 here is CATSRDLMSYNEQFF. CDR3 sequence (DNA): TGTGCCACCAGCAGAGATCTAATGTCTTACAATGAGCAGTTCTTC.

This clone was recorded at least ten times. Written as DNA, the CDR3 is TGTGCCAGCAGCCCGCCGGGGGGCTCGGATACGCAGTATTTT. Translating it yields CASSPPGGSDTQYF. The V call is TRBV7-9, the J call TRBJ2-3; weak D call: TRBD2 (7 bases). CDR1 and CDR2 (germline): SEHNR, FQNEAQ (reference sequence). Trimming removed 5 bases at V and 6 bases at J, with 15 bases between. There are 14 residues in the CDR3. The complete variable domain, with remaining parts taken from reference TRBV7-9 and TRBJ2-3, reads DTGVSQNPRHKITKRGQNVTFRCDPISEHNRLYWYRQTLGQGPEFLTYFQNEAQLEKSRLLSDRFSAERPKGSFSTLEIQRTEQGDSAMYLCASSPPGGSDTQYFGPGTRLTVL.

This clone has more than one count but fewer than ten. This chain connects TRBV5-1 to TRBJ2-7, with 7 bases that match TRBD1. The J segment lost 9 bases and the V segment lost 4 bases, leaving 16 bases of the junction unmatched. Per the germline V gene, CDR1 is SGHRS and CDR2 is YFSETQ. This CDR3 contains 15 residues. The CDR3 DNA reads TGCGCCAGCAGCCTTGTCCCGGGACAGACGGAAGGGCAGTACTTC. This codes for CASSLVPGQTEGQYF.

This chain connects TRBV11-2 to TRBJ2-3; no clear D gene. V lost 3 bases, J lost 6 bases, and 13 bases lay in between. The CDR3 runs to 14 residues. CDR1 and CDR2 (germline): SGHAT, FQNNGV. This chain's CDR3 is CASSFNNQEDTQYF. In DNA form, the CDR3 reads TGTGCCAGCAGCTTCAACAACCAAGAGGATACGCAGTATTTT.

The chain links TRBV6-5 to TRBJ2-1, with D tentatively TRBD1 (6 bases). In germline, CDR1 is MNHEY, CDR2 SVGAGI. V was pared by 7 bases and J by 8 bases, with 15 bases between. This CDR3 spans 13 amino acids. The CDR3 is CASKHSGGDEQFF. The CDR3 DNA reads as TGTGCCAGCAAACATTCTGGGGGCGATGAGCAGTTCTTC.

J is TRBJ1-5 and V is TRBV9, with no clear D. This CDR3 is 15 amino acids long. Germline CDR1 SGDLS, CDR2 YYNGEE. V gave up 0 bases and J gave up 0 bases, with 7 bases separating them. CDR3 DNA: TGTGCCAGCAGCGTAGATGGTAGTAGCAATCAGCCCCAGCATTTT. This codes for CASSVDGSSNQPQHF.

In its sample, this clone was seen a few times. The chain uses TRBV6-6 and TRBJ1-1; TRBD1 aligns across 10 bases. CDR1 and CDR2 from the germline V gene are MNHNY and SVGAGI (reference sequence). This CDR3 region has 14 residues. V shed 7 bases, J shed 0 bases, and the junction held 2 bases outside the gene matches. DNA for the CDR3: TGTGCCAGCACGGGGACAGGGGTGAACACTGAAGCTTTCTTT. This sequence encodes CASTGTGVNTEAFF.

This clone showed up many times. The gene calls are TRBV7-2 and TRBJ2-1, with D hard to call. Germline assignment: CDR1 SGHTA and CDR2 FQGNSA. V was pared by 6 bases and J by 6 bases, with 9 bases between. The length of the CDR3 is 12 residues. The CDR3 loop is CASRLSSNEQFF. The CDR3, as DNA: TGTGCCAGCAGATTGAGTTCCAATGAGCAGTTCTTC.

This clone has a handful of counts. This chain uses TRBV7-2 with TRBJ1-1; a possible D gene is TRBD1 (5 bases). The CDR3 covers 16 residues. Germline assignment: CDR1 SGHTA and CDR2 FQGNSA. Deletions cut 4 bases from V and 1 base from J, with 16 bases between. The chain's CDR3 is CASSSRMGESNTEAFF. The CDR3 region has the DNA TGTGCCAGCAGCTCCCGAATGGGGGAATCGAACACTGAAGCTTTCTTT.

This clone was seen more than once but under ten times. At the DNA level, this CDR3 is encoded by other sequences in the same sample as well. The rearrangement joins TRBV5-6 to TRBJ2-5; no clear D gene. CDR3 length: 11 residues. V lost 1 base and J lost 4, with 2 bases in between. Germline V gene sequence: CDR1 SGHDT, CDR2 YYEEEE. The CDR3 is CASSLLETQYF. DNA for the CDR3: TGTGCCAGCAGCTTGCTAGAGACCCAGTACTTC. Full variable domain (outside the CDR3, taken from reference TRBV5-6 and TRBJ2-5): DAGVTQSPTHLIKTRGQQVTLRCSPKSGHDTVSWYQQALGQGPQFIFQYYEEEERQRGNFPDRFSGHQFPNYSSELNVNALLLGDSALYLCASSLLETQYFGPGTRLLVL.

This clone was observed a few times. V and J are TRBV5-1 and TRBJ2-7; no reliable D call. CDR1 is SGHRS, CDR2 YFSETQ, per germline. V lost 1 base and J lost 3, with 2 bases in between. The CDR3 covers 11 residues. This chain's CDR3 is CASSLNYEQYF. The CDR3 nucleotides read TGCGCCAGCAGCTTGAACTACGAGCAGTACTTC.

The V call is TRBV28, the J call TRBJ1-2; D gene unclear. Trimming took 2 bases from V and 0 from J, leaving 10 bases between them. In germline, CDR1 is MDHEN, CDR2 SYDVKM. The CDR3 has 15 residues. In DNA form, the CDR3 reads TGTGCCAGCAGTTTACAGAACGATCCTAACTATGGCTACACCTTC. It yields the protein CASSLQNDPNYGYTF.

The chain links TRBV5-1 to TRBJ2-1, with 7 bases matching TRBD1. Germline values: CDR1 SGHRS, CDR2 YFSETQ. V lost 4 bases, J lost 7 bases, and 5 bases stayed unmatched. The CDR3 loop spans 13 amino acids. CDR3 bases: TGCGCCAGCAGCACGGGACAGCGAAATGAGCAGTTCTTC. Protein sequence: CASSTGQRNEQFF.

J is TRBJ2-1 and V is TRBV11-3; 11 nucleotides match TRBD2. The CDR3 contains 16 residues. The germline V gene encodes CDR1 SGHNT and CDR2 YENEEA. Trimming cost V 6 bases and J 0 bases; bases outside gene matches: 4. The CDR3 bases are TGTGCCAGCAGTCGGACTAGCGGGCGCTCCTACAATGAGCAGTTCTTC. It encodes CASSRTSGRSYNEQFF.

This clone was counted between two and nine times. The chain couples TRBV7-9 to TRBJ1-3; D gene unclear. This CDR3 contains 16 residues. Germline lookup yields CDR1 SEHNR and CDR2 FQNEAQ (reference sequence). The V gene lost 3 bases and the J gene lost 2 bases, with 14 bases spanning the gap. CDR3 in amino acids: CASSFPGRSAGNTIYF. CDR3 coding DNA: TGTGCCAGCAGCTTTCCCGGCCGATCGGCTGGAAACACCATATATTTT.

This clone was seen a handful of times. CDR3 bases: TGTGCCAGCAGGCGGGGACTAGGAACTTACAATGAGCAGTTCTTC. Translation: CASRRGLGTYNEQFF. The chain combines TRBV2 with TRBJ2-1, with 8 bases matching TRBD2. Trimming at V came to 6 bases and at J to 4 bases, leaving 8 bases not matched to a gene. Germline CDR1 and CDR2: SNHLY and FYNNEI. The CDR3 consists of 15 residues.

This clone was counted ten times or more. The V gene is TRBV15, the J gene TRBJ2-7, with TRBD2 matching 7 bases. Per the germline V gene, CDR1 is LNHNV and CDR2 is YYDKDF (reference sequence). This CDR3 spans 15 amino acids. J lost 6 bases, V lost 0 bases, and 8 bases had no gene match. In DNA form, the CDR3 reads TGTGCCACCAGCAGAGATCTGGCTAGCGGCCTCGAGCAGTACTTC. This encodes CATSRDLASGLEQYF.

Ten or more counts support this clone. J is TRBJ2-1 and V is TRBV21-1; TRBD1 is the table's D call and was not checked against the DNA. TRBV21-1 is noted as a pseudogene. The CDR3 totals 17 residues. CDR3 DNA sequence: TGTGCCAGCAGCATTCCTACCCCGGGACAGGCATACAATGAGCAGTTCTTC. As protein: CASSIPTPGQAYNEQFF.

This clone was counted only a few times. The V and J genes are TRBV9 and TRBJ2-7, with 7 nucleotides matching TRBD1. The V and J ends lost 4 bases and 2 bases, in that order; junction bases with no gene match: 6. CDR3 length: 14 amino acids. Germline CDR1 SGDLS, CDR2 YYNGEE. The CDR3 region is CASSPWTGTYEQYF. CDR3 DNA sequence: TGTGCCAGCAGCCCATGGACAGGCACCTACGAGCAGTACTTC.

This clone was counted at least ten times. The rearrangement uses TRBV2 and TRBJ2-1, with D uncertain. CDR1 is SNHLY, CDR2 FYNNEI, per germline. V lost 7 bases to trimming and J lost 9 bases, with 19 bases between them. The length of the CDR3 is 14 residues. CDR3 amino acids: CASKTDPSTSEQFF. The CDR3, as DNA: TGTGCCAGCAAGACTGACCCGAGTACGTCTGAGCAGTTCTTC.

The rearrangement joins TRBV28 to TRBJ2-3; no clear D gene. With 4 bases removed from V and 10 bases from J, the gap between germline ends came to 15 bases. The CDR3 covers 13 residues. Per the germline V gene, CDR1 is MDHEN and CDR2 is SYDVKM. CDR3 amino acids: CASSSGSTAAQYF. DNA of the CDR3: TGTGCCAGCAGTTCCGGGTCAACTGCGGCGCAGTATTTT.

This clone was recorded a few times. The V and J genes are TRBV7-2 and TRBJ1-1, with 8 bases matching TRBD1. The germline CDR1 and CDR2 sequences are SGHTA and FQGNSA. CDR3 size: 12 residues. The trim removed 1 base at V and 8 bases at J, leaving 0 bases unmatched. The CDR3 protein is CASSLGTGEAFF. CDR3 nucleotide sequence: TGTGCCAGCAGCTTAGGGACAGGGGAAGCTTTCTTT.

The chain joins TRBV7-9 to TRBJ1-3; D uncertain. This CDR3 spans 13 amino acids. CDR1 and CDR2 (germline): SEHNR, FQNEAQ (reference sequence). V was shortened by 3 bases and J by 7 bases, with 10 bases between the two germline ends. For the CDR3, the DNA is TGTGCCAGCAGCTTGTCGTCCCGGAACACCATATATTTT. Its translation: CASSLSSRNTIYF. Looking up the rest from reference TRBV7-9 and TRBJ1-3 gives the full variable domain: DTGVSQNPRHKITKRGQNVTFRCDPISEHNRLYWYRQTLGQGPEFLTYFQNEAQLEKSRLLSDRFSAERPKGSFSTLEIQRTEQGDSAMYLCASSLSSRNTIYFGEGSWLTVV.

This chain uses TRBV7-3 with TRBJ2-5, with D perhaps TRBD1 (6 bases). This CDR3 spans 13 amino acids. CDR1 SGHTA and CDR2 FQGTGA come from the germline V gene. Between the trimmed V and J ends, which lost 4 bases and 2 bases, there was a span of 8 bases. The CDR3 DNA sequence: TGTGCCAGCAGCTGGGGGCCACAAGAGACCCAGTACTTC. Translation gives CASSWGPQETQYF.

This rearrangement joins TRBV7-2 to TRBJ2-7, with TRBD2 matching over 9 bases. The CDR3 contains 16 residues. With V trimmed by 3 bases and J by 0 bases, 6 bases remained unmatched. The germline CDR1 and CDR2 sequences are SGHTA and FQGNSA. The CDR3 DNA is TGTGCCAGCAGCTTCGCGGGAGGGAGGAGCTCCTACGAGCAGTACTTC. This codes for CASSFAGGRSSYEQYF.

The rearrangement joins TRBV7-8 to TRBJ2-3; TRBD2 aligns across 16 bases. Per the germline V gene, CDR1 is SGHVS and CDR2 is FQNEAQ. The CDR3 spans 17 residues. Trimming cost V 0 bases and J 9 bases; bases outside gene matches: 6. CDR3 amino acids: CASSLASGTSGRATQYF. The DNA for the CDR3 is TGTGCCAGCAGCTTAGCTTCCGGGACTAGCGGGAGGGCCACGCAGTATTTT. The full variable domain, with the rest looked up from reference TRBV7-8 and TRBJ2-3, is GAGVSQSPRYKVAKRGQDVALRCDPISGHVSLFWYQQALGQGPEFLTYFQNEAQLDKSGLPSDRFFAERPEGSVSTLKIQRTQQEDSAVYLCASSLASGTSGRATQYFGPGTRLTVL.

The chain recombines TRBV27 with TRBJ2-3; TRBD1 matches at 8 bases. Germline-derived CDR1 and CDR2 are MNHEY and SMNVEV (reference sequence). The CDR3 is made up of 17 amino acids. With 5 bases clipped from V and 2 bases from J, the junction kept 12 bases outside the gene matches. Written as DNA, the CDR3 is TGTGCCAGCAGTGGAGGGGACAGGCCGGTGGTCACAGATACGCAGTATTTT. Its translation: CASSGGDRPVVTDTQYF.

CDR3 DNA sequence: TGTGCCAGCAGCCGACTGGTCGGCTCCTACAATGAGCAGTTCTTC. It is translated as CASSRLVGSYNEQFF. The rearrangement links TRBV11-2 to TRBJ2-1, with D unresolved. The CDR3 loop spans 15 amino acids. Germline-derived CDR1 and CDR2 are SGHAT and FQNNGV. The V end lost 5 bases, the J end lost 0 bases, and 11 bases lay between the germline ends.

This clone was observed a handful of times. V and J are TRBV28 and TRBJ1-5; possible D gene TRBD1, 5 bases. V was shortened by 8 bases and J by 2 bases, with 10 bases between the two germline ends. This CDR3 spans 13 amino acids. Germline CDR1 MDHEN, CDR2 SYDVKM. This CDR3 is CASSRDGNQPQHF. The CDR3 DNA is TGTGCCAGCTCCCGGGACGGCAATCAGCCCCAGCATTTT.

This clone has only a few counts. This chain connects TRBV7-8 to TRBJ2-7; tentatively, D is TRBD1 (5 bases). Trimming shortened V by 5 bases and J by 0 bases, and 14 bases separated the two germline ends. The CDR3 contains 15 residues. Germline V lookup: CDR1 SGHVS, CDR2 FQNEAQ. CDR3 sequence (DNA): TGTGCCAGCAGCACCCGACAGTTCCCCTCCTACGAGCAGTACTTC. Translated, it gives CASSTRQFPSYEQYF.

This clone turned up a few times. CDR3 region: CASSLRQYGYTF. CDR3 in DNA: TGTGCCAGCAGTTTACGGCAGTATGGCTACACCTTC. This chain joins TRBV28 and TRBJ1-2; D remains ambiguous. This CDR3 spans 12 amino acids. Germline assignment: CDR1 MDHEN and CDR2 SYDVKM. Trimming removed 2 bases from V and 5 bases from J, with 6 bases in between.